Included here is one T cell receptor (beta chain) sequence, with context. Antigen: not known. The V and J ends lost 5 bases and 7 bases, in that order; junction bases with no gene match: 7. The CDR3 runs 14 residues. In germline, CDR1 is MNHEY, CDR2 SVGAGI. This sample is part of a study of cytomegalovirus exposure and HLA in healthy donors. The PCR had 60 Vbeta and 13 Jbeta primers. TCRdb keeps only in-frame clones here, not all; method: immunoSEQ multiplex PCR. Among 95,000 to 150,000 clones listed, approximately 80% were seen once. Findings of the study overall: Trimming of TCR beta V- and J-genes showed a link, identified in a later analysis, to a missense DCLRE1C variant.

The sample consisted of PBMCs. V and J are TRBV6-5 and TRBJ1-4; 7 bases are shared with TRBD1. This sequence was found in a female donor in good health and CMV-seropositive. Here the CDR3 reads CASSLYRGSEKLFF. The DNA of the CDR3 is TGTGCCAGCAGTCTATACAGGGGAAGTGAAAAACTGTTTTTT.